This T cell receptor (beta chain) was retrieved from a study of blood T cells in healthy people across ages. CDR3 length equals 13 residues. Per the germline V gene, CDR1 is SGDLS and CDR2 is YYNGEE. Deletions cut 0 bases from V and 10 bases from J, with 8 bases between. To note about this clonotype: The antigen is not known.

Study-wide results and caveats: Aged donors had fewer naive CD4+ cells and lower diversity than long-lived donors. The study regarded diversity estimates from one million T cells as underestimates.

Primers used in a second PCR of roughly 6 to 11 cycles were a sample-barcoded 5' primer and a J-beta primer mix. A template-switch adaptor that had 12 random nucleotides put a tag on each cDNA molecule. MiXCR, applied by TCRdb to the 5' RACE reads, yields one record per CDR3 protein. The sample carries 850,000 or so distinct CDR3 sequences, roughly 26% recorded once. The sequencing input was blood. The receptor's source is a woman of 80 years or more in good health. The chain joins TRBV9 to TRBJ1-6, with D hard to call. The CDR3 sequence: CASSVGEVSPLHF. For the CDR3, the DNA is TGTGCCAGCAGCGTAGGGGAGGTCTCACCCCTCCACTTT.